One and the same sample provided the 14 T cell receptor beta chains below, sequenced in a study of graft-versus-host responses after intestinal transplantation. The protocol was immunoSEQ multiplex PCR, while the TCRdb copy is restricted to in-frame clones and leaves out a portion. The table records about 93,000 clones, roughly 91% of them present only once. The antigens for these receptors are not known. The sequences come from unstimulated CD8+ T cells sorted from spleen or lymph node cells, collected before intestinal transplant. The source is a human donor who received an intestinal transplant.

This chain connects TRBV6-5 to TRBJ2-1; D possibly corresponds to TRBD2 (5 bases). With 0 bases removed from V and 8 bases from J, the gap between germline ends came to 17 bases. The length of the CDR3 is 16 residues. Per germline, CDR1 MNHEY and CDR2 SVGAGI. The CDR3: CASSYSTSLDYYEQFF. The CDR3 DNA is TGTGCCAGCAGTTACTCGACTTCACTAGATTACTATGAGCAGTTCTTC.

The CDR3 nucleotides are TGTGCCTGGAGTGCCAGCGGGGGGGCCTGGGAGCAGTACTTC. It encodes CAWSASGGAWEQYF. The chain uses TRBV30 and TRBJ2-7; 10 bases match TRBD2. V was pared by 1 base and J by 7 bases, with 7 bases of the junction left unmatched. The CDR3 sequence is 14 residues long. Germline assignment: CDR1 GTSNPN and CDR2 SVGIG (reference sequence).

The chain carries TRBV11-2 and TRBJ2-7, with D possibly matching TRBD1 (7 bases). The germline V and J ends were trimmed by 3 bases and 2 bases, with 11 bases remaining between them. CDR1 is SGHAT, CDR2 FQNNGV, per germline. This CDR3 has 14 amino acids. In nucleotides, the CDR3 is TGTGCCAGCAGCTTGACAGGGACTGCCTACGAGCAGTACTTC. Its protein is CASSLTGTAYEQYF.

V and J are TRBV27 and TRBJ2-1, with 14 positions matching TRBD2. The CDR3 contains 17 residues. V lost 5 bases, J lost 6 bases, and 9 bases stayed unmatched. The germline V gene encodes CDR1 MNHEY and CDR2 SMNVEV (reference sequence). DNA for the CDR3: TGTGCCAGCAGTCCCGAATTGGGACTAGCGGGAGTCAATGAGCAGTTCTTC. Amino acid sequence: CASSPELGLAGVNEQFF.

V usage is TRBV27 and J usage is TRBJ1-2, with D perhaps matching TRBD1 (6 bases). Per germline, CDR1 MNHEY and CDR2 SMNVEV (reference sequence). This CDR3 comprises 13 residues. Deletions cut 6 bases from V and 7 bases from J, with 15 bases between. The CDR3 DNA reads TGTGCCAGCAGCTGGGACACGTCCAGTGGCTACACCTTC. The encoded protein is CASSWDTSSGYTF.

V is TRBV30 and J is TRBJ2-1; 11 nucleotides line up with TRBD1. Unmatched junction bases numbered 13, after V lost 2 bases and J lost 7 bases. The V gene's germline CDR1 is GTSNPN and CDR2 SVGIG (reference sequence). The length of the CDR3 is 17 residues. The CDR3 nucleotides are TGTGCCTGGAGTAACGAAGGACAGGGGGCGATTTGGAATGAGCAGTTCTTC. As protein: CAWSNEGQGAIWNEQFF.

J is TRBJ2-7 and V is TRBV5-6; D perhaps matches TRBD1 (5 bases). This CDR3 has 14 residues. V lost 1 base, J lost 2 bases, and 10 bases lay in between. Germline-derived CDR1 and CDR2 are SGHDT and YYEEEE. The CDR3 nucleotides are TGTGCCAGCAGCTTGTACAGGTACACCTACGAGCAGTACTTC. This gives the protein CASSLYRYTYEQYF.

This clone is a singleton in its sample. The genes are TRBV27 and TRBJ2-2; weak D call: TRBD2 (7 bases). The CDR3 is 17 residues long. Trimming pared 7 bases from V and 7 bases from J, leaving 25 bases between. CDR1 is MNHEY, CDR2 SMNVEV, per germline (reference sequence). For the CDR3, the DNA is TGTGCCAGCAATCCTTTAGGGGGGGGCATTATCGGCGGGGAGCTGTTTTTT. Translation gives CASNPLGGGIIGGELFF.

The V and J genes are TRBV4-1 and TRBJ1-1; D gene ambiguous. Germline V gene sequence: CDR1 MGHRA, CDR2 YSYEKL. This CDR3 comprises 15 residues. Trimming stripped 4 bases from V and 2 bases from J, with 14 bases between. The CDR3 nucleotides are TGCGCCAGCAGCCGCGCAACGGGTGATAACACTGAAGCTTTCTTT. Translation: CASSRATGDNTEAFF.

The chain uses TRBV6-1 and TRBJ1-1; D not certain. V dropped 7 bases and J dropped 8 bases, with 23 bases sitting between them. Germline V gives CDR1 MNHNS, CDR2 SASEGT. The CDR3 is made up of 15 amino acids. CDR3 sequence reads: CASTVDSTVSYEAFF. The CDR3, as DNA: TGTGCCAGCACCGTTGATAGTACAGTATCCTACGAAGCTTTCTTT.

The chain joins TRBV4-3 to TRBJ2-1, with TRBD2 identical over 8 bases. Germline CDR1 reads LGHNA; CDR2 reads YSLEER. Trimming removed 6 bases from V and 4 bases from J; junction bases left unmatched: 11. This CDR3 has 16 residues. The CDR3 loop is CASSHSGGGRYNEQFF. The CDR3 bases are TGCGCCAGCAGTCACTCCGGGGGGGGAAGATACAATGAGCAGTTCTTC.

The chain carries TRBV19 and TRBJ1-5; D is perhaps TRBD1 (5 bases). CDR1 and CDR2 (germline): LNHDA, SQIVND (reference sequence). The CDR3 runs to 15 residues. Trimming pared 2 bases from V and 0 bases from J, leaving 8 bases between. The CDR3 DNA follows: TGTGCCAGTAGTATAAACAGGTATAGCAATCAGCCCCAGCATTTT. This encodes CASSINRYSNQPQHF.

The CDR3, as DNA: TGTGCCAGCAGCCAATTTGACAGCTCCTACGAGCAGTACTTC. Translating it yields CASSQFDSSYEQYF. V usage is TRBV16 and J usage is TRBJ2-7, with D perhaps TRBD1 (5 bases). The CDR3 extends over 14 amino acids. Germline CDR1 is KGHSY and CDR2 is FQNENV. The ends were cut back, 1 base at V and 0 bases at J, with 7 bases in the middle.

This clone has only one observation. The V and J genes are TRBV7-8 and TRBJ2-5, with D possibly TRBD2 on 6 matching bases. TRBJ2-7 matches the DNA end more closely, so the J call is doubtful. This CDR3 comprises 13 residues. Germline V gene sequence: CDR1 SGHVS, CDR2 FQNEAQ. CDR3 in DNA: TGTGCCAGCAGCTACGGGACTTACCACGAGCAGTACTTC. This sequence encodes CASSYGTYHEQYF.